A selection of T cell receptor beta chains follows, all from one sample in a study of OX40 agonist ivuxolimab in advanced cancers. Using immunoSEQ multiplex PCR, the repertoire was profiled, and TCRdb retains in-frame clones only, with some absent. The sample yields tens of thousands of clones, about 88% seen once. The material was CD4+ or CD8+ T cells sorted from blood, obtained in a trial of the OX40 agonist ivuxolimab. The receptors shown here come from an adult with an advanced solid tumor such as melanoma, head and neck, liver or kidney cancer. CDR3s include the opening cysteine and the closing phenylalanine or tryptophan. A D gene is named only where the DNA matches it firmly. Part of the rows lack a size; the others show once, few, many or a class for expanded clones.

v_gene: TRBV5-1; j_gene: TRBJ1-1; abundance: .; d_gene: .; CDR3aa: CASSLGQAFMNTEAFF; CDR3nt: TGCGCCAGCAGCTTGGGTCAGGCATTTATGAACACTGAAGCTTTCTTT
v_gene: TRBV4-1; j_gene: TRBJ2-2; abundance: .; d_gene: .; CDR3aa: CASSQDTTDNVLTGELFF; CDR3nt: TGCGCCAGCAGCCAAGATACGACGGACAACGTCCTGACCGGGGAGCTGTTTTTT
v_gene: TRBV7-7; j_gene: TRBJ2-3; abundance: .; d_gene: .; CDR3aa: CASSLAGADTQYF; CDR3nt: TGTGCCAGCAGCTTAGCGGGGGCAGATACGCAGTATTTT
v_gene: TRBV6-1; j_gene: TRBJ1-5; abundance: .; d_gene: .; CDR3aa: CASSEAGSNQPQHF; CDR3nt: TGTGCCAGCAGTGAAGCGGGCAGCAATCAGCCCCAGCATTTT
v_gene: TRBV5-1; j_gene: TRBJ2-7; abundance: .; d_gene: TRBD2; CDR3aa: CASSTGWTSGSNEQYF; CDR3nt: TGCGCCAGCAGCACGGGATGGACTAGCGGGAGCAACGAGCAGTACTTC
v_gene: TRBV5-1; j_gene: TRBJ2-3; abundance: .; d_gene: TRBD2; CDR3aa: CASSLGLAGGAVVTDTQYF; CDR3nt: TGCGCCAGCAGCTTGGGACTAGCGGGAGGGGCCGTAGTCACAGATACGCAGTATTTT
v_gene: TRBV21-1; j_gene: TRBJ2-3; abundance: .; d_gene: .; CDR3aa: CASLAGGIDTQYF; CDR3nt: TGTGCCAGCTTAGCGGGAGGGATTGATACGCAGTATTTT
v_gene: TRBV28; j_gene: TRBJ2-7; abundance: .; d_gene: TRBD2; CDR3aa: CASRTSGSLYEQYF; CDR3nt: TGTGCCAGCAGGACTAGCGGGAGTCTTTACGAGCAGTACTTC
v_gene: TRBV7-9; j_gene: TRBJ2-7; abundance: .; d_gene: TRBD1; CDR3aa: CASSFGTGQGIHEQYF; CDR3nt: TGTGCCAGCAGCTTTGGGACAGGACAGGGTATCCACGAGCAGTACTTC
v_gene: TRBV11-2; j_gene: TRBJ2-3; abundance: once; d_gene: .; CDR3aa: CASSLLGGRQDTQYF; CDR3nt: TGTGCCAGCAGCTTACTCGGGGGGCGACAAGATACGCAGTATTTT
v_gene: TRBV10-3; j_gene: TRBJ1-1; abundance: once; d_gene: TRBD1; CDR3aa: CAISADRDLEAFF; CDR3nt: TGTGCCATCAGTGCAGACAGGGACCTTGAAGCTTTCTTT
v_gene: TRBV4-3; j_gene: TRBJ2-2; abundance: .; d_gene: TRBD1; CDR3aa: CASSQGRGRGGELFF; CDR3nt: TGCGCCAGCAGCCAGGGCAGGGGGCGAGGGGGGGAGCTGTTTTTT
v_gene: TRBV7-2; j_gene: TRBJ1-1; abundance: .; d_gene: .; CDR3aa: CASSLAVATEAFF; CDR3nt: TGTGCCAGCAGCTTAGCAGTGGCCACTGAAGCTTTCTTT
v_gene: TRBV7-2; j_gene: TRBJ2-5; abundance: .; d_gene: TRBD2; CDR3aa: CASSTGTSGRSQETQYF; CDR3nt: TGTGCCAGCAGCACCGGGACTAGCGGGAGGTCCCAAGAGACCCAGTACTTC
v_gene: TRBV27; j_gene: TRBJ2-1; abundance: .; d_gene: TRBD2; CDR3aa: CASRREGMNEQFF; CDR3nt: TGTGCCAGCAGGCGGGAGGGCATGAATGAGCAGTTCTTC
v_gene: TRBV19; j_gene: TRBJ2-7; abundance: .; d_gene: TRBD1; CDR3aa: CASSIGTGPYEQYF; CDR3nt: TGTGCCAGTAGTATAGGGACAGGGCCCTACGAGCAGTACTTC
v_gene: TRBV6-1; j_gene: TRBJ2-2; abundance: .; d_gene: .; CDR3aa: CASSARPITGIGELFF; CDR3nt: TGTGCCAGCAGTGCCCGCCCGATAACAGGGATCGGGGAGCTGTTTTTT
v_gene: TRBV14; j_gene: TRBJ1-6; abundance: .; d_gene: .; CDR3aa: CASSRQYNSPLHF; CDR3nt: TGTGCCAGCAGCCGGCAGTATAATTCACCCCTCCACTTT
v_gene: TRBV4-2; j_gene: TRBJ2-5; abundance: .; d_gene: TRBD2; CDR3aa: CASSQGLAGAGQETQYF; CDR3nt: TGTGCCAGCAGCCAAGGGCTAGCGGGAGCCGGCCAAGAGACCCAGTACTTC
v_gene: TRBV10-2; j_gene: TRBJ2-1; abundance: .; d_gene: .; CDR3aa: CASTRGGRQEYNEQFF; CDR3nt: TGCGCCAGCACTAGAGGGGGAAGACAGGAATACAATGAGCAGTTCTTC
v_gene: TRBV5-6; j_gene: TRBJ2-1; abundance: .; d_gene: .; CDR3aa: CASSLGGTDYNEQFF; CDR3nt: TGTGCCAGCAGCTTGGGCGGGACGGACTACAATGAGCAGTTCTTC
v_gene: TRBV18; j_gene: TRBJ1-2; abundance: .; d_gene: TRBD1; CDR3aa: CASSPGQGPGGYTF; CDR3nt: TGTGCCAGCTCACCGGGACAGGGCCCGGGAGGCTACACCTTC
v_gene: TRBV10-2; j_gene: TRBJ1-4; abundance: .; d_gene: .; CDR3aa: CASSLSGVTEKLFF; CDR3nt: TGCGCCAGCAGCCTTTCCGGGGTTACTGAAAAACTGTTTTTT
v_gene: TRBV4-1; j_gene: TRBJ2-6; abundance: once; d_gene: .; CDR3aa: CASSQEMVSGANVLTF; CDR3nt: TGCGCCAGCAGCCAAGAAATGGTCTCTGGGGCCAACGTCCTGACTTTC
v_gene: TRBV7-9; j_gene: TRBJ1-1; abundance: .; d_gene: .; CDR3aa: CASSLGGRGSTEAFF; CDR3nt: TGTGCCAGCAGCTTAGGGGGGCGGGGAAGCACTGAAGCTTTCTTT
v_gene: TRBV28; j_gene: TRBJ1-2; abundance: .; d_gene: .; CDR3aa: CASSLTGGFGYTF; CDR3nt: TGTGCCAGCAGTTTAACGGGGGGGTTCGGCTACACCTTC
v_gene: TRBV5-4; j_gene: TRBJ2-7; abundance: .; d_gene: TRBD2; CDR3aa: CASSLGGTSGISYEQYF; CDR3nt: TGTGCCAGCAGCTTGGGGGGGACTAGCGGCATCTCCTACGAGCAGTACTTC
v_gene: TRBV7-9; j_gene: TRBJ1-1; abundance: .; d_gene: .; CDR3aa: CASSSFQGNTEAFF; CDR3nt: TGTGCCAGCAGTTCATTTCAGGGAAACACTGAAGCTTTCTTT
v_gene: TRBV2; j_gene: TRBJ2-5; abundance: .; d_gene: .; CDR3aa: CASSGDLGETQYF; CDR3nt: TGTGCCAGCAGTGGGGACTTGGGGGAGACCCAGTACTTC
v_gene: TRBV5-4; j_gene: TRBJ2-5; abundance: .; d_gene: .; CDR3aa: CASSRGTNQQETQYF; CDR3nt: TGTGCCAGCAGCCGAGGGACCAACCAACAAGAGACCCAGTACTTC
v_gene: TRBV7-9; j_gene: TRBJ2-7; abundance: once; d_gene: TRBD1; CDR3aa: CASSTGQPYEQYF; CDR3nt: TGTGCCAGCAGCACGGGACAGCCCTACGAGCAGTACTTC
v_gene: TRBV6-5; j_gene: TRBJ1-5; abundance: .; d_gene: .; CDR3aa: CASSYSDNNQPQHF; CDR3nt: TGTGCCAGCAGTTACTCGGACAACAATCAGCCCCAGCATTTT
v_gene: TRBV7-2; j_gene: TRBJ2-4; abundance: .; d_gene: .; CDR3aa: CASSTPGQLGKNIQYF; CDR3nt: TGTGCCAGCAGCACCCCTGGACAGTTAGGCAAAAACATTCAGTACTTC
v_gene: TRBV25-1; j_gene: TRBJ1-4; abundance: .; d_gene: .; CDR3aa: CASSKETNEKLFF; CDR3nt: TGTGCCAGCAGTAAGGAAACCAATGAAAAACTGTTTTTT
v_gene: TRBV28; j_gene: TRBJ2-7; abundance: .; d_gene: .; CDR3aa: CASSLWAQDEQYF; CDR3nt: TGTGCCAGCAGTTTATGGGCCCAGGACGAGCAGTACTTC
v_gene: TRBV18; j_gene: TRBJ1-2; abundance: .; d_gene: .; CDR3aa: CASSPPLDGLAYGYTF; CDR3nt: TGTGCCAGCTCACCCCCCCTCGACGGGCTCGCTTATGGCTACACCTTC
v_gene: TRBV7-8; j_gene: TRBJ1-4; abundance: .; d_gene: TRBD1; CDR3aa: CASSSQGGFNEKLFF; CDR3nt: TGTGCCAGCAGCTCGCAGGGGGGCTTTAATGAAAAACTGTTTTTT
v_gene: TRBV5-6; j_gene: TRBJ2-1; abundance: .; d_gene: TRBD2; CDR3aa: CASNLRTSGRVNEQFF; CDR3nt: TGTGCCAGCAACCTAAGGACTAGCGGGAGGGTTAATGAGCAGTTCTTC
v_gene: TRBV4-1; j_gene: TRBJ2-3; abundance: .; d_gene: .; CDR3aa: CASSQVTTDTQYF; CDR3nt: TGCGCCAGCAGCCAAGTCACCACAGATACGCAGTATTTT
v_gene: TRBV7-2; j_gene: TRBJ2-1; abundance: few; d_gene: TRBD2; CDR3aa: CASSLAASGSYEQFF; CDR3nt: TGTGCCAGCAGCTTAGCGGCTAGCGGGAGCTATGAGCAGTTCTTC
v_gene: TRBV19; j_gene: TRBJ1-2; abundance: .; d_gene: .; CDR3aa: CASTEDSSNYGYTF; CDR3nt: TGTGCCAGTACTGAGGACAGTTCTAACTATGGCTACACCTTC
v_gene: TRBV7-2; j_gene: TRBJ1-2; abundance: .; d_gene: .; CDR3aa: CASSAAGLGGYTF; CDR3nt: TGTGCCAGCAGCGCGGCGGGCCTCGGAGGCTACACCTTC
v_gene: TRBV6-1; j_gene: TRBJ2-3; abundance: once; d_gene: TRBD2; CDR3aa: CASSGLAVLTDTQYF; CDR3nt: TGTGCCAGCAGTGGACTAGCGGTACTCACAGATACGCAGTATTTT
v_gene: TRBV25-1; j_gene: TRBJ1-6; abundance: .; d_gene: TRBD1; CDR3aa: CASKRTGYNSPLHF; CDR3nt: TGTGCCAGCAAGCGGACAGGATATAATTCACCCCTCCACTTT
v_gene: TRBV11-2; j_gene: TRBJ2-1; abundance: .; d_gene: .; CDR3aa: CASSLAWTPRGYNEQFF; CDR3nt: TGTGCCAGCAGCTTAGCGTGGACCCCCCGGGGGTACAATGAGCAGTTCTTC
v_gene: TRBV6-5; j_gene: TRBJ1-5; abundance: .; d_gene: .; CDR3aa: CASSLDGNSNQPQHF; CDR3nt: TGTGCCAGCAGCCTGGACGGAAATAGCAATCAGCCCCAGCATTTT
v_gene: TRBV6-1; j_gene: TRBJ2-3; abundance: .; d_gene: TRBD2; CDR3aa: CASRASGSTDTQYF; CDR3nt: TGTGCCAGCAGAGCTAGCGGGAGCACAGATACGCAGTATTTT
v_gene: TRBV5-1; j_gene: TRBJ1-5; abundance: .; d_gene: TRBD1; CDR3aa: CASSPTGLDQPQHF; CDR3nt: TGCGCCAGCAGCCCGACAGGGCTCGATCAGCCCCAGCATTTT
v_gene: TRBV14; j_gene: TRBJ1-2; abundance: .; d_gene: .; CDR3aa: CASSQANYGYTF; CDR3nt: TGTGCCAGCAGCCAAGCGAACTATGGCTACACCTTC
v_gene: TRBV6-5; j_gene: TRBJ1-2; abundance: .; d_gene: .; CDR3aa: CASRLYTTTNYGYTF; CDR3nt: TGTGCCAGCAGATTATACACGACCACTAACTATGGCTACACCTTC
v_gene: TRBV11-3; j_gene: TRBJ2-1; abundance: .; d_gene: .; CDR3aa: CASSLGFYSGSYNEQFF; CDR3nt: TGTGCCAGCAGCTTAGGGTTCTACTCGGGTTCCTACAATGAGCAGTTCTTC
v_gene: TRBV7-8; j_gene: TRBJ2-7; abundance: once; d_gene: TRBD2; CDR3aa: CASSLAQLALGYEQYF; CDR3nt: TGTGCCAGCAGCTTAGCGCAACTAGCGCTGGGCTACGAGCAGTACTTC
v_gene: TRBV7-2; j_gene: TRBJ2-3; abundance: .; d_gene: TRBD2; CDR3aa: CASSPGTSGSLTDTQYF; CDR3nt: TGTGCCAGCAGCCCCGGGACTAGCGGGAGTCTGACAGATACGCAGTATTTT
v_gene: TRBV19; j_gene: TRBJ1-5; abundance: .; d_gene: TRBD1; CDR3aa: CASSIRDRKSPQHF; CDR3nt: TGTGCCAGTAGTATCCGGGACAGGAAATCTCCCCAGCATTTT
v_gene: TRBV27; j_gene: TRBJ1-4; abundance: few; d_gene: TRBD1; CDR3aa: CASSLSDRVHEKLFF; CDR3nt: TGTGCCAGCAGTTTATCGGACAGGGTTCATGAAAAACTGTTTTTT